The T cell receptor (beta chain) under discussion was sequenced for a study of blood T cell repertoires in COVID-19. Across the study: Acute and convalescent COVID-19 samples came from the United States, Italy and Spain. Sources were T cells, B-cell-depleted T cells, or PBMCs; the material itself was cDNA or gDNA.

The CDR3 loop spans 17 amino acids. In the original processing: How many nucleated cells were present was estimated from reference gene primer amplification. Here immunoSEQ multiplex PCR was the method, and the copy in TCRdb shows in-frame clones only, minus some. V and J calls and clone size are given by that table; D and trimming were obtained from the DNA. Of about 20,000 clones in the sample, approximately 90% were seen once. Sequences were obtained from peripheral blood. This sequence was found in an older woman with active COVID-19. The chain has TRBV21-1 and TRBJ2-5; the table's D gene call, TRBD2, was not cross checked with the DNA. TRBV21-1 is a known pseudogene. CDR3: CASSLQAGLAEQETQYF. DNA of the CDR3: TGTGCCAGCAGCCTACAAGCGGGACTAGCGGAACAAGAGACCCAGTACTTC.